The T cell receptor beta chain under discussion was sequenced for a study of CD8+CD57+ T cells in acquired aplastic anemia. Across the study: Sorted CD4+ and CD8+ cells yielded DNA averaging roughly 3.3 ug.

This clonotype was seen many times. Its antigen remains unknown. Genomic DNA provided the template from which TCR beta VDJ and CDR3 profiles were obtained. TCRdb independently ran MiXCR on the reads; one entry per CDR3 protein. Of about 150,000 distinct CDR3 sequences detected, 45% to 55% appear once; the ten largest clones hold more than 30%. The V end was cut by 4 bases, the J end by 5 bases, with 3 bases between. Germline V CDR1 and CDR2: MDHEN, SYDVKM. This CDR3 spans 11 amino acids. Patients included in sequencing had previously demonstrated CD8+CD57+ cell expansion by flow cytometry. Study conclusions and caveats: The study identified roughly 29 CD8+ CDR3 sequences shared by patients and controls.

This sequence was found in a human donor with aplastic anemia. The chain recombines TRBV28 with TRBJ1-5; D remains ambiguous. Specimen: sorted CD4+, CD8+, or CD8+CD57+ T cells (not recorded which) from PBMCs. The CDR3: CASSWDQPQHF. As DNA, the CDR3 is TGTGCCAGCAGTTGGGATCAGCCCCAGCATTTT.